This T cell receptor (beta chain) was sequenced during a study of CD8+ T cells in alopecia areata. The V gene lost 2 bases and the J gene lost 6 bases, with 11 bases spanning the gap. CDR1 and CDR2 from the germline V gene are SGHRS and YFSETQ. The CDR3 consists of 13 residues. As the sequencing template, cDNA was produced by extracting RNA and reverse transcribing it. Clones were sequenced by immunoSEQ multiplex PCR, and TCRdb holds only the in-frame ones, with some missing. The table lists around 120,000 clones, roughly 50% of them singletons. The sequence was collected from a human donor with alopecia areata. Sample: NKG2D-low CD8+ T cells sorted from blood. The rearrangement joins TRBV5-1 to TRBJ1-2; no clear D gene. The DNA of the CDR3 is TGCGCCAGCAGCTTCTTACCTGGAGATGGCTACACCTTC. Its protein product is CASSFLPGDGYTF.